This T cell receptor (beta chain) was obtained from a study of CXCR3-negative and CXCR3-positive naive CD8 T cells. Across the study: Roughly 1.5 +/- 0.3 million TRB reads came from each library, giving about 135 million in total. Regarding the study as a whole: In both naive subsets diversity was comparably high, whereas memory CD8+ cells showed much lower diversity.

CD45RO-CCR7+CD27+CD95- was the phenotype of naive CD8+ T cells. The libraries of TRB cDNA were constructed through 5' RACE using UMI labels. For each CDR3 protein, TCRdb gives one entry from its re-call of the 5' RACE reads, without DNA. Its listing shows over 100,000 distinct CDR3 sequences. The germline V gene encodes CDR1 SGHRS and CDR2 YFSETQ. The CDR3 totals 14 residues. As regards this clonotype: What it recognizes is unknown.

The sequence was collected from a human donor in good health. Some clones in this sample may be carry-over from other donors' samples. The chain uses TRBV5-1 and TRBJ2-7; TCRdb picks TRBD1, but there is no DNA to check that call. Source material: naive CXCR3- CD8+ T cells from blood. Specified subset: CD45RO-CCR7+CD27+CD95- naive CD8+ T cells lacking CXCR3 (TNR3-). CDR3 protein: CASSLERDVHEQYF.